This is a list of T cell receptor beta chains from one sample in a study of CD8 T cells in Susac syndrome. TCRdb analysed the immunoSEQ multiplex PCR reads with MiXCR anew, one entry per CDR3 protein. Of 200,000 or so distinct CDR3 sequences listed, 90% to 95% are singletons. Sequenced sample: CD4+ T cells from PBMCs. Receptors were obtained from a human donor with multiple sclerosis. Each CDR3 is given with its conserved first and last residue.

V gene	J gene	CDR3 protein
TRBV5-1	TRBJ2-7	CASSLARGGGSSYEQYF
TRBV14	TRBJ2-3	CASSPSSDTQYF
TRBV30	TRBJ2-1	CAWSLGLNNEQFF
TRBV10-2	TRBJ2-1	CASTLRGHLFNEQFF
TRBV18	TRBJ2-3	CASSPLTSTDTQYF
TRBV18	TRBJ2-7	CASRTSGSGDKPGEQYF
TRBV6-5	TRBJ2-1	CASSYERQLAGLDNEQFF
TRBV6-2/TRBV6-3	TRBJ2-6	CASSYPLGANVLTF
TRBV29-1	TRBJ2-1	CSGAGTSGAGSYNEQFF
TRBV7-2	TRBJ2-2	CASTPRGTGAGELFF
TRBV6-6	TRBJ2-1	CASSYPLDNEQFF
TRBV20-1	TRBJ2-3	CSARAVWADTQYF
TRBV5-1	TRBJ2-7	CASSVAHEQYF
TRBV29-1	TRBJ1-1	CSVAEWQERFF
TRBV5-1	TRBJ2-5	CASKVASGSQETQYF
TRBV19	TRBJ2-4	CASRTSGHSKNIQYF
TRBV5-1	TRBJ2-5	CASSSRSGPGESATQYF
TRBV20-1	TRBJ2-1	CSARSGTSGGYNEQFF
TRBV3-1	TRBJ1-2	CASSRGTANYGYTF
TRBV7-9	TRBJ2-7	CASSPLRGGQSSYEQYF
TRBV21-1	TRBJ2-7	CASSKGTSLTYEQYF
TRBV18	TRBJ2-5	CASSPPWGETQYF
TRBV27	TRBJ2-1	CASSWGRGLAGGPLNEQFF
TRBV9	TRBJ2-2	CASSKANTGELFF
TRBV7-9	TRBJ2-7	CASSWADTYEQYF
TRBV4-1	TRBJ2-7	CASSQQFRDYYEQYF
TRBV19	TRBJ2-4	CASSIVGVDIQYF
TRBV30	TRBJ2-1	CASGDSEQFF
TRBV19	TRBJ1-1	CASSQWAGVNTEAFF
TRBV9	TRBJ1-2	CASSTRTGGANGYTF
TRBV15	TRBJ2-3	CATSRDGGPDTQYF
TRBV9	TRBJ2-5	CASSGTVGGETQYF